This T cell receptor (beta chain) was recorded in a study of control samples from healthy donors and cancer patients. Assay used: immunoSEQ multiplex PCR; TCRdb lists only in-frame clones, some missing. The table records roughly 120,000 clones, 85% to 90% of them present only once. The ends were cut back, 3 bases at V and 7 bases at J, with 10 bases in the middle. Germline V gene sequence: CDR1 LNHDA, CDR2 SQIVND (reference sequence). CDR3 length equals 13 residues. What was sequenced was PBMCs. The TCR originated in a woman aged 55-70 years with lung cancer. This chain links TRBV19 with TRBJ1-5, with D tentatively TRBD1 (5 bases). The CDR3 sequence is CASSMGQGQPQHF. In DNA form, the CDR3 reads TGTGCCAGTAGTATGGGGCAGGGCCAGCCCCAGCATTTT. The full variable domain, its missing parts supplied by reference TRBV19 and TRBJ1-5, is DGGITQSPKYLFRKEGQNVTLSCEQNLNHDAMYWYRQDPGQGLRLIYYSQIVNDFQKGDIAEGYSVSREKKESFPLTVTSAQKNPTAFYLCASSMGQGQPQHFGDGTRLSIL.